Listed here are 27 T cell receptor beta chains from one sample, sequenced in a study of cytomegalovirus exposure and HLA in healthy donors. Researchers ran the PCR with 60 Vbeta and 13 Jbeta primers. TCRdb's table, derived via immunoSEQ multiplex PCR, lists solely in-frame clones and lacks some. Among 250,000 to 300,000 clones, about nine tenths were seen once, and the ten largest hold roughly 1.6%. Sequenced: PBMCs. All receptors derive from a girl aged 2 to 9 in good health and CMV-seronegative.

This clone was seen a single time. The chain uses TRBV4-1 and TRBJ2-5; the D is unclear. The tail of the sequence fits TRBJ2-7 better, so the J call may be wrong. The CDR3 covers 12 residues. Germline assignment: CDR1 MGHRA and CDR2 YSYEKL. CDR3 coding DNA: TGCGCCAGCAGCCAAGACCTTTACGAGCAGTACTTC. Encoded protein: CASSQDLYEQYF.

This clone was seen repeatedly, ten times or more. The sample holds other DNA sequences that translate to the same CDR3. V is TRBV5-5 and J is TRBJ1-3; D gene uncertain. The CDR3 runs to 15 residues. V lost 0 bases and J lost 0, with 7 bases in between. Germline V gives CDR1 SGHKS, CDR2 YYEKEE (reference sequence). DNA for the CDR3: TGTGCCAGCAGCTTGGATCCGAGCTCTGGAAACACCATATATTTT. This sequence encodes CASSLDPSSGNTIYF.

The genes are TRBV19 and TRBJ2-7; 8 bases line up with TRBD2. The germline CDR1 and CDR2 sequences are LNHDA and SQIVND (reference sequence). V lost 0 bases and J lost 2; bases outside the gene matches: 15. The CDR3 has 19 amino acids. CDR3 nucleotides: TGTGCCAGTAGTATAGACCTTCCCGGTGCGGGAGGCTTACCCTACGAGCAGTACTTC. Its translation: CASSIDLPGAGGLPYEQYF.

The chain links TRBV15 to TRBJ2-7; 10 nucleotides match TRBD1. With V trimmed by 0 bases and J by 4 bases, 18 bases remained unmatched. This CDR3 contains 20 residues. CDR1 LNHNV and CDR2 YYDKDF come from the germline V gene (reference sequence). CDR3 in amino acids: CATSRDRDRGRERRVYEQYF. The CDR3, as DNA: TGTGCCACCAGCAGAGACCGGGACAGGGGAAGGGAACGTAGGGTTTACGAGCAGTACTTC. Complete variable domain (other parts from reference TRBV15 and TRBJ2-7): DAMVIQNPRYQVTQFGKPVTLSCSQTLNHNVMYWYQQKSSQAPKLLFHYYDKDFNNEADTPDNFQSRRPNTSFCFLDIRSPGLGDTAMYLCATSRDRDRGRERRVYEQYFGPGTRLTVT.

The DNA for the CDR3 is TGTGCCAGCAGCTTAGACCCGGCGGTTAATGAAAAACTGTTTTTT. Protein product: CASSLDPAVNEKLFF. The V call is TRBV5-4, the J call TRBJ1-4; D is unresolved. The ends were cut back, 2 bases at V and 4 bases at J, with 12 bases in the middle. The germline V gene encodes CDR1 SGHNT and CDR2 YYREEE (reference sequence). The CDR3 totals 15 residues.

The chain recombines TRBV2 with TRBJ2-7; 9 bases line up with TRBD1. CDR3 length: 13 residues. Germline values: CDR1 SNHLY, CDR2 FYNNEI. Trimming removed 6 bases from V and 2 bases from J; junction bases left unmatched: 2. CDR3 residues: CASRGTGTYEQYF. CDR3 nucleotide sequence: TGTGCCAGCAGGGGGACAGGGACCTACGAGCAGTACTTC.

This sequence joins TRBV7-9 and TRBJ1-5; D is unclear. CDR1 and CDR2 from the germline V gene are SEHNR and FQNEAQ (reference sequence). The V end lost 5 bases, the J end lost 3 bases, and 8 bases lay between the germline ends. CDR3 length: 13 amino acids. As DNA, the CDR3 is TGTGCCAGCAGCGAGGGCCACAATCAGCCCCAGCATTTT. The encoded protein is CASSEGHNQPQHF.

The rearrangement links TRBV23-1 to TRBJ1-1; 7 positions match TRBD1. Being an ORF, TRBV23-1 has a function that is uncertain. V lost 5 bases and J lost 0; bases outside the gene matches: 3. CDR3 length equals 14 residues. The CDR3 spells CASSTGTVNTEAFF. The CDR3 coding sequence is TGCGCCAGCAGTACCGGGACAGTGAACACTGAAGCTTTCTTT.

The rearrangement links TRBV6-5 to TRBJ2-7; a weak D match, TRBD2 (6 bases). This CDR3 is built from 16 residues. Germline V gene lookup returns CDR1 MNHEY and CDR2 SVGAGI. Trimming pared 2 bases from V and 3 bases from J, leaving 17 bases between. CDR3 sequence reads: CASSYPGTGGSYEQYF. CDR3 bases: TGTGCCAGCAGTTACCCCGGGACTGGAGGGAGCTACGAGCAGTACTTC.

V gene TRBV7-2 combines with J gene TRBJ2-7; TRBD2 is a possible D gene (5 bases). Trimming took 2 bases from V and 9 from J, leaving 20 bases between them. The CDR3 is made up of 15 amino acids. The germline V gene has CDR1 SGHTA and CDR2 FQGNSA. This CDR3 reads CASSLRAELLTVQYF. DNA of the CDR3: TGTGCCAGCAGCTTACGAGCGGAACTTCTTACTGTGCAGTACTTC.

The rearrangement joins TRBV7-9 to TRBJ1-1; TRBD1 is a possible D gene (5 bases). The V end lost 5 bases, the J end lost 7 bases, and 14 bases lay between the germline ends. Germline values: CDR1 SEHNR, CDR2 FQNEAQ (reference sequence). The CDR3 has 13 residues. The CDR3 here is CASSMPSGGEAFF. In DNA form, the CDR3 reads TGTGCCAGCAGCATGCCCTCCGGGGGTGAAGCTTTCTTT.

The rearrangement links TRBV2 to TRBJ2-5, with TRBD2 matching over 8 bases. The germline gives CDR1 SNHLY, CDR2 FYNNEI. The V segment lost 5 bases and the J segment 5 bases; nucleotides outside the gene matches: 7. The CDR3 is 14 residues long. CDR3 residues: CASSPGGASETQYF. The CDR3 DNA is TGTGCCAGCAGTCCCGGGGGGGCAAGCGAGACCCAGTACTTC.

This sequence joins TRBV10-3 and TRBJ1-2, with 8 bases lining up with TRBD1. V lost 6 bases to trimming and J lost 7 bases; unmatched junction nucleotides: 4. Germline V gene data show CDR1 as ENHRY and CDR2 as SYGVKD. CDR3 length equals 12 residues. Here the CDR3 reads CAIRRTGFGYTF. The CDR3 nucleotides read TGTGCCATCAGGCGGACAGGGTTTGGCTACACCTTC.

The rearrangement links TRBV27 to TRBJ1-2; the D gene is possibly TRBD1 (6 bases). CDR3 size: 14 residues. The ends were cut back, 3 bases at V and 5 bases at J, with 13 bases in the middle. Germline V lookup: CDR1 MNHEY, CDR2 SMNVEV (reference sequence). The CDR3 spells CASSLGTGNYGYTF. The CDR3 DNA is TGTGCCAGCAGTTTGGGAACAGGGAATTATGGCTACACCTTC.

The chain uses TRBV6-1 and TRBJ2-7; D is unclear. V lost 8 bases to trimming and J lost 3 bases, with 8 bases between them. CDR3 size: 11 residues. Per germline, CDR1 MNHNS and CDR2 SASEGT. The CDR3 bases are TGTGCCAGCTTAGAGTACTACGAGCAGTACTTC. This gives the protein CASLEYYEQYF.

The rearrangement uses TRBV4-2 and TRBJ1-6; TRBD1 matches 9 bases. J was trimmed by 10 bases and V by 0 bases; bases with no gene match: 4. Per germline, CDR1 LGHNA and CDR2 YNFKEQ. The CDR3 spans 15 residues. The CDR3 spells CASSQDGQGQSPLHF. For the CDR3, the DNA is TGTGCCAGCAGCCAAGACGGACAGGGGCAATCACCCCTCCACTTT.

The rearrangement joins TRBV11-2 to TRBJ2-7; 13 bases match TRBD2. The germline CDR1 and CDR2 sequences are SGHAT and FQNNGV. V lost 6 bases, J lost 5 bases, and 7 bases stayed unmatched. This CDR3 has 15 residues. This chain's CDR3 is CASSTRGTSGNEQYF. CDR3 DNA sequence: TGTGCCAGCAGTACCCGAGGGACTAGCGGGAACGAGCAGTACTTC.

The V and J genes are TRBV30 and TRBJ2-1, with 11 bases matching TRBD2. Germline values: CDR1 GTSNPN, CDR2 SVGIG (reference sequence). The CDR3 extends over 18 amino acids. With 2 bases clipped from V and 3 bases from J, the junction kept 12 bases outside the gene matches. The CDR3 region has the DNA TGTGCCTGGAGTTCCCCCTCGACTAGCGGGAATTTCTACAATGAGCAGTTCTTC. It codes for CAWSSPSTSGNFYNEQFF.

The gene calls are TRBV5-6 and TRBJ1-5; the D is unclear. Trimming stripped 2 bases from V and 4 bases from J, with 13 bases between. The CDR3 runs 15 residues. Germline CDR1 is SGHDT and CDR2 is YYEEEE. CDR3 amino acids: CASSFLGYANQPQHF. In nucleotides, the CDR3 is TGTGCCAGCAGCTTTCTAGGCTATGCAAATCAGCCCCAGCATTTT.

The V gene is TRBV7-2, the J gene TRBJ2-1; 9 nucleotides align to TRBD2. V was clipped by 5 bases and J by 3 bases; unmatched bases: 14. CDR3 length equals 18 residues. Germline V gene sequence: CDR1 SGHTA, CDR2 FQGNSA. In nucleotides, the CDR3 is TGTGCCAGCAGCCAGTGGCCAGATCTAGCGGGACACTACAATGAGCAGTTCTTC. Amino acid sequence: CASSQWPDLAGHYNEQFF.

The rearrangement joins TRBV10-1 to TRBJ2-5; a possible D gene is TRBD2 (5 bases). The germline V and J ends were trimmed by 0 bases and 5 bases, with 10 bases remaining between them. CDR1 and CDR2 from the germline V gene are WNHNN and SYGVQD (reference sequence). CDR3 length: 14 residues. The DNA of the CDR3 is TGCGCCAGCAGTGAGTCGAGGCGAGGGGAGACCCAGTACTTC. This codes for CASSESRRGETQYF.

The chain carries TRBV10-3 and TRBJ1-1; D is unresolved. CDR1 and CDR2 (germline): ENHRY, SYGVKD. Trimming cost V 3 bases and J 0 bases, with 11 bases left between them. The CDR3 sequence is 15 residues long. The CDR3 DNA reads as TGTGCCATCAGTGAAGGAGGGTCCATGAACACTGAAGCTTTCTTT. Its translation: CAISEGGSMNTEAFF.

The rearrangement uses TRBV5-6 and TRBJ2-5, with a weak D call TRBD2 (5 bases). The J call is in doubt because the DNA end fits TRBJ2-7 better. This CDR3 is built from 14 residues. Germline loops: CDR1 SGHDT, CDR2 YYEEEE. CDR3 loop: CASRRSESSYEQYF. CDR3 DNA: TGTGCCAGCAGACGTAGCGAGAGCTCCTACGAGCAGTACTTC.

This clone is a singleton in its sample. The chain uses TRBV27 and TRBJ2-7; 9 bases are a match to TRBD1. The CDR3 consists of 15 residues. From germline, CDR1 is MNHEY and CDR2 SMNVEV (reference sequence). Unmatched junction bases numbered 10, after V lost 4 bases and J lost 6 bases. For the CDR3, the DNA is TGTGCCAGCAGTTCCGGGACAGGGATTATCGGCGAGCAGTACTTC. This translates into CASSSGTGIIGEQYF.

The chain is built from TRBV7-8 and TRBJ2-2, with unresolved D. From germline, CDR1 is SGHVS and CDR2 FQNEAQ. The V end was cut by 2 bases, the J end by 4 bases, with 11 bases between. The CDR3 is 15 residues long. CDR3 coding DNA: TGTGCCAGCAGCTTAACCGGTCACGGCACCGGGGAGCTGTTTTTT. It yields the protein CASSLTGHGTGELFF.

This chain links TRBV11-2 with TRBJ2-7, with 9 bases identical to TRBD2. Per the germline V gene, CDR1 is SGHAT and CDR2 is FQNNGV. The CDR3 loop spans 14 amino acids. V gave up 5 bases and J gave up 3 bases; unmatched junction bases: 5. The CDR3 DNA reads as TGTGCCAGCAGCGCATCGACTAGCGGCTACGAGCAGTACTTC. Translated: CASSASTSGYEQYF.

The chain carries TRBV28 and TRBJ1-2; maybe TRBD1 (6 bases). The CDR3 runs 16 residues. Germline V CDR1 and CDR2: MDHEN, SYDVKM. The germline V and J ends were trimmed by 8 bases and 0 bases, with 19 bases remaining between them. CDR3 residues: CASGTGHPFTNYGYTF. DNA for the CDR3: TGTGCCAGCGGAACGGGACACCCTTTTACTAACTATGGCTACACCTTC.